The 19 T cell receptor beta chains reported below all come from one sample, sequenced in a study of blood T cell repertoires in COVID-19. Sequenced by immunoSEQ multiplex PCR; TCRdb stores in-frame clones only, minus some. The table has some 270,000 clones, roughly 90% seen once. Sample: peripheral blood. The receptors here all came from a man aged 45 to 65 with acute or convalescent COVID-19.

This clone was picked up one time. The sample carries other DNA sequences with the same CDR3. This chain uses TRBV27 with TRBJ1-5; D ambiguous. Germline CDR1 reads MNHEY; CDR2 reads SMNVEV (reference sequence). CDR3 size: 13 residues. The ends were cut back, 4 bases at V and 1 base at J, with 5 bases in the middle. The CDR3 loop is CASSSRSNQPQHF. CDR3 nucleotides: TGTGCCAGCAGTTCCAGGAGCAATCAGCCCCAGCATTTT.

CDR3 coding DNA: TGTGCCAGTACTCGACGGGGGGAGACTGAAGCTTTCTTT. It encodes CASTRRGETEAFF. The chain combines TRBV19 with TRBJ1-1, with D tentatively TRBD1 (5 bases). The CDR3 length is 13 residues. Trimming took 7 bases from V and 5 from J, leaving 14 bases between them. Germline V lookup: CDR1 LNHDA, CDR2 SQIVND (reference sequence).

The chain is built from TRBV5-6 and TRBJ2-7, with 12 bases that match TRBD1. The germline CDR1 and CDR2 sequences are SGHDT and YYEEEE. V lost 3 bases to trimming and J lost 5 bases; unmatched junction nucleotides: 3. The CDR3 totals 14 residues. CDR3 in amino acids: CASSWDRGRDEQYF. CDR3 sequence (DNA): TGTGCCAGCAGCTGGGACAGGGGGCGCGACGAGCAGTACTTC. The complete variable domain, with remaining parts taken from reference TRBV5-6 and TRBJ2-7, reads DAGVTQSPTHLIKTRGQQVTLRCSPKSGHDTVSWYQQALGQGPQFIFQYYEEEERQRGNFPDRFSGHQFPNYSSELNVNALLLGDSALYLCASSWDRGRDEQYFGPGTRLTVT.

The chain combines TRBV6-5 with TRBJ1-6, with 9 bases aligning to TRBD1. Germline loops: CDR1 MNHEY, CDR2 SVGAGI. The V segment lost 8 bases and the J segment 7 bases; nucleotides outside the gene matches: 9. The CDR3 spans 15 residues. The CDR3 loop reads CASPSGTGKNSPLHF. The CDR3 DNA is TGTGCCAGCCCGTCGGGGACAGGGAAGAATTCACCCCTCCACTTT.

The chain combines TRBV7-9 with TRBJ1-1; 8 nucleotides agree with TRBD1. CDR3 size: 13 residues. Germline CDR1 SEHNR, CDR2 FQNEAQ (reference sequence). V shed 5 bases and J 6 bases; nucleotides not matched to a gene: 5. The CDR3 reads CASSVDRGAEAFF. The CDR3 DNA reads as TGTGCCAGCAGCGTAGACAGGGGTGCTGAAGCTTTCTTT.

In DNA form, the CDR3 reads TGTGCCAGCAGCCAACGGCCTAGCGGGGGCCGTCGTGACGAGACCCAGTACTTC. Residues: CASSQRPSGGRRDETQYF. The chain uses TRBV3-1 (or the pseudogene TRBV3-2) and TRBJ2-5; TRBD2 aligns across 10 bases. V lost 2 bases to trimming and J lost 5 bases; unmatched junction nucleotides: 14. The CDR3 totals 18 residues. Germline V gene sequence: CDR1 LGHDT, CDR2 YNNKEL (reference sequence).

The chain is built from TRBV14 and TRBJ1-2, with TRBD1 identical over 11 bases. The CDR3 has 15 residues. The J segment lost 6 bases and the V segment lost 4 bases, leaving 7 bases of the junction unmatched. Looked up from germline, CDR1 is SGHDN and CDR2 is FVKESK. The chain's CDR3 is CASSPTDRGLDGYTF. The CDR3 DNA reads TGTGCCAGCAGCCCCACGGACAGGGGGCTGGATGGCTACACCTTC.

The J gene is TRBJ1-5, the V gene TRBV7-9; 7 bases fit TRBD1. Per germline, CDR1 SEHNR and CDR2 FQNEAQ (reference sequence). The CDR3 spans 16 residues. The J segment lost 3 bases and the V segment lost 5 bases, leaving 10 bases of the junction unmatched. The CDR3 coding sequence is TGTGCCAGCAGCCCCGGGACAGCAAACTCCAATCAGCCCCAGCATTTT. Protein product: CASSPGTANSNQPQHF.

This clone occurred once. The chain joins TRBV10-3 to TRBJ2-3; 7 positions agree with TRBD1. Per the germline V gene, CDR1 is ENHRY and CDR2 is SYGVKD. The V and J ends lost 10 bases and 6 bases, in that order; junction bases with no gene match: 10. This CDR3 comprises 13 residues. The CDR3 reads CATATGFVDTQYF. Written as DNA, the CDR3 is TGTGCCACAGCGACAGGGTTTGTCGATACGCAGTATTTT.

The chain links TRBV29-1 to TRBJ2-1; D could derive from TRBD1 or TRBD2 (5 bases each). Between the trimmed V and J ends, which lost 7 bases and 7 bases, there was a span of 20 bases. The CDR3 has 14 amino acids. The V gene's germline CDR1 is SQVTM and CDR2 ANQGSEA. CDR3 DNA sequence: TGCAGCGCGGGACCGAGAATGACGGGGAATGAGCAGTTCTTC. It translates to CSAGPRMTGNEQFF.

The table lists this clone with a count of one. The genes are TRBV6-6 and TRBJ2-7, with 7 bases matching TRBD1. Germline values: CDR1 MNHNY, CDR2 SVGAGI (reference sequence). Trimming at V came to 6 bases and at J to 6 bases, leaving 14 bases not matched to a gene. The CDR3 runs 15 residues. The CDR3 region has the DNA TGTGCCAGCAGATCGAACAGGGGTTCGCGCGGCGAGCAGTACTTC. This translates into CASRSNRGSRGEQYF.

V usage is TRBV6-6 and J usage is TRBJ1-1, with 8 bases lining up with TRBD1. J lost 5 bases, V lost 6 bases, and 8 bases had no gene match. This CDR3 region has 14 residues. Per germline, CDR1 MNHNY and CDR2 SVGAGI (reference sequence). CDR3 loop: CASRSDRAWTEAFF. DNA for the CDR3: TGTGCCAGCAGATCGGACAGGGCCTGGACTGAAGCTTTCTTT.

The rearrangement links TRBV2 to TRBJ1-4; no reliable D call. V was cut by 1 base and J by 6 bases, with 12 bases left in between. CDR1 is SNHLY, CDR2 FYNNEI, per germline. This CDR3 comprises 15 residues. The DNA for the CDR3 is TGTGCCAGCAGTGAAGGAGACGGGGTTTATGAAAAACTGTTTTTT. Its translation is CASSEGDGVYEKLFF.

The gene calls are TRBV5-1 and TRBJ1-3; D unresolved. The CDR3 loop spans 15 amino acids. From germline, CDR1 is SGHRS and CDR2 YFSETQ. V shed 6 bases and J shed 0 bases, with 13 bases lying between them. The CDR3, as DNA: TGCGCCAGCAACTCTGACGGACTCTCTGGAAACACCATATATTTT. Its protein is CASNSDGLSGNTIYF.

The V gene is TRBV2, the J gene TRBJ2-7; perhaps TRBD2 as D (6 bases). CDR1 SNHLY and CDR2 FYNNEI come from the germline V gene. This CDR3 contains 14 residues. Trimming shortened V by 11 bases and J by 4 bases, and 21 bases separated the two germline ends. CDR3: CASRRGGAAYEQYF. The CDR3 bases are TGTGCCTCCCGGCGAGGAGGGGCAGCTTACGAGCAGTACTTC.

This clone is a singleton in its sample. The chain joins TRBV19 to TRBJ1-6; weak D call: TRBD1 (5 bases). This CDR3 region has 14 residues. Trimming stripped 7 bases from V and 7 bases from J, with 14 bases between. Germline V CDR1 and CDR2: LNHDA, SQIVND (reference sequence). The CDR3 DNA reads as TGTGCCAGTACCCAGGGAAATCGGAATTCACCCCTCCACTTT. The encoded protein is CASTQGNRNSPLHF.

V usage is TRBV5-6 and J usage is TRBJ1-1, with D unresolved. This CDR3 region has 12 residues. Trimming removed 1 base from V and 11 bases from J, with 12 bases in between. CDR1 is SGHDT, CDR2 YYEEEE, per germline. CDR3 loop: CASSLWGGRAFF. CDR3 DNA: TGTGCCAGCAGCTTGTGGGGAGGGAGGGCTTTCTTT.

Only one count was recorded for this clone. The rearrangement joins TRBV6-4 to TRBJ2-2, with 8 bases matching TRBD1. The ends lost 4 bases at V and 6 bases at J; junction bases unmatched: 4. This CDR3 region has 14 residues. The germline gives CDR1 MRHNA, CDR2 SNTAGT. CDR3 coding DNA: TGTGCCAGCAGTGCCTCACAGGGGGCCGGGGAGCTGTTTTTT. Its translation is CASSASQGAGELFF.

With regard to this clone: A read error may account for a junction end that differs from germline. The gene calls are TRBV12-3 or TRBV12-4 and TRBJ2-7, with TRBD2 as a possible D gene (6 bases). CDR3 length equals 11 residues. DNA for the CDR3: TGTGCCAGCAGTTCAGGACTAAAAGTAAGCTTC. This codes for CASSSGLKVSF.